These T cell receptor beta chains were read from a single sample in a study of shared clonotypes between healthy human individuals. Using immunoSEQ multiplex PCR, the repertoire was profiled, and TCRdb retains in-frame clones only, with some absent. The sample lists hundreds of thousands of clones, approximately 96% occurring once. The specimen sequenced was naive CD8+ T cells sorted from blood. The receptors shown here come from a woman in her 30s in good health. Both conserved end residues are part of each CDR3.

v_call | cdr3_aa
TRBV2 | CASSSTRARTGELFF
TRBV9 | CASSDLAGQETQYF
TRBV30 | CAWSVGTEAFF
TRBV7-9 | CASSLDSGETYNEQFF
TRBV28 | CASSLTGTYEQYF
TRBV27 | CASSLGLAGPYEQYF
TRBV2 | CAASRTVGEFGTDTQYF
TRBV7-6 | CASSSSGTGNYGYTF
TRBV6-5 | CASSYSTGWGDTQYF
TRBV7-2 | CASSWGQSYEQYF
TRBV28 | CASSSTLAGASYEQYF
TRBV19 | CASLRGNMNTEAFF
TRBV28 | CASSPPLAGMSYEQYF
TRBV19 | CASSSKTVPGYTF
TRBV28 | CASSLEGIRDTQYF
TRBV5-4 | CASSFLLSEPHIYGYTF
TRBV10-3 | CAISEGLAENYEQYF
TRBV5-6 | CASSLGAMGNQPQHF
TRBV28 | CASSFPGQGVYEQYF
TRBV29-1 | CSVEVPSGGNEQFF
TRBV4-1 | CASSQAQGGYNSPLHF
TRBV27 | CASSWGAGGTNEQYF
TRBV7-8 | CASSLLGSSSYEQYF
TRBV5-4 | CASSISRGSPYEQYF
TRBV21-1 | CASDPWRGERGPQKGRSGANVLTF
TRBV27 | CASSSYGQGYGYTF